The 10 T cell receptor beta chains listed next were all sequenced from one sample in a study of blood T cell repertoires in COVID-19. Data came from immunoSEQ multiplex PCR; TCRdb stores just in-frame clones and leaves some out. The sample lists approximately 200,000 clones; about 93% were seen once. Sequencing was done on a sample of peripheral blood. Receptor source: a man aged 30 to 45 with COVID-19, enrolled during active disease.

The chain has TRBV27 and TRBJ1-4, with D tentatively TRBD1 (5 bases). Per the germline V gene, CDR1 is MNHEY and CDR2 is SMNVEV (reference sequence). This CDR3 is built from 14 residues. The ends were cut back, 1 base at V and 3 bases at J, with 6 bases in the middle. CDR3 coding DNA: TGTGCCAGCAGTTTATGGGGGGCTAATGAAAAACTGTTTTTT. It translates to CASSLWGANEKLFF.

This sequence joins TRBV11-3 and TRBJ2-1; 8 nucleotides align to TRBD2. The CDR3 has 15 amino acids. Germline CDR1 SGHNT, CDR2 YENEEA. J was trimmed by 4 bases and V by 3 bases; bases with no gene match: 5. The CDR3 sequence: CASSFTGTSYNEQFF. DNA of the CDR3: TGTGCCAGCAGCTTCACCGGGACTAGTTACAATGAGCAGTTCTTC.

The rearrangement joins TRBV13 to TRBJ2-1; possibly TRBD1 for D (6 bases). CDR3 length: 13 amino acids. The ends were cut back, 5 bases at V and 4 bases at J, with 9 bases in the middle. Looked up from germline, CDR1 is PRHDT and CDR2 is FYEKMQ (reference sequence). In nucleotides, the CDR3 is TGTGCCAGCAGCCCGGACAGTTACAATGAGCAGTTCTTC. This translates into CASSPDSYNEQFF.

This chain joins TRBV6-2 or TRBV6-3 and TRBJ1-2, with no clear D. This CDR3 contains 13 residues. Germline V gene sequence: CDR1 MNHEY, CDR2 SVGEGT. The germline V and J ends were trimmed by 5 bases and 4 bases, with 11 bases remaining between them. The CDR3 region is CASSLEKRYGYTF. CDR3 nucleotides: TGTGCCAGCAGTCTTGAAAAGCGCTATGGCTACACCTTC.

CDR3 sequence reads: CASSFYRVATEAFF. CDR3 coding DNA: TGTGCCAGCAGCTTTTACAGGGTGGCCACTGAAGCTTTCTTT. This chain joins TRBV7-2 and TRBJ1-1; weak D call: TRBD1 (6 bases). This CDR3 comprises 14 residues. Between the trimmed V and J ends, which lost 3 bases and 4 bases, there was a span of 12 bases. The V gene's germline CDR1 is SGHTA and CDR2 FQGNSA. Full variable domain (missing parts from reference TRBV7-2 and TRBJ1-1): GAGVSQSPSNKVTEKGKDVELRCDPISGHTALYWYRQSLGQGLEFLIYFQGNSAPDKSGLPSDRFSAERTGGSVSTLTIQRTQQEDSAVYLCASSFYRVATEAFFGQGTRLTVV.

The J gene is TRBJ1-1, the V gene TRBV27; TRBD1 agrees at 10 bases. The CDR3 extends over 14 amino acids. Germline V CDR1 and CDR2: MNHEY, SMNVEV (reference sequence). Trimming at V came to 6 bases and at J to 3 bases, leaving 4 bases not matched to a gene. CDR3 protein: CASSRQGADTEAFF. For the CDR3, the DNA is TGTGCCAGCAGCCGACAGGGGGCGGACACTGAAGCTTTCTTT.

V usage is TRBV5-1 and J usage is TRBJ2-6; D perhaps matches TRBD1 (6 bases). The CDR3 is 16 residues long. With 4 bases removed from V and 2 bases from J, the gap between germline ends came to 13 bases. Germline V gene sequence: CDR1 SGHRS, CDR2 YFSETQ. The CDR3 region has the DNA TGCGCCAGCAGCGCACAGGGAATCCCTGGGGCCAACGTCCTGACTTTC. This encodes CASSAQGIPGANVLTF.

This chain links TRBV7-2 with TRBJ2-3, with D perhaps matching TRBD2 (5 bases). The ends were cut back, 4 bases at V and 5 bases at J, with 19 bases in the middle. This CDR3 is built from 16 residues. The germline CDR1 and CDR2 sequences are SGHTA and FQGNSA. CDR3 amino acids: CASSSGVRVSLDTQYF. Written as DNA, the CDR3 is TGTGCCAGCAGCTCCGGGGTGCGGGTCTCTTTAGATACGCAGTATTTT.

In DNA, the CDR3 is TGTGCCAGCAGCTTAGTAGCCCGAGGGACTGATGGCTACACCTTC. The encoded protein is CASSLVARGTDGYTF. The chain uses TRBV5-6 and TRBJ1-2; a weak D match, TRBD1 (5 bases). The CDR3 sequence is 15 residues long. From germline, CDR1 is SGHDT and CDR2 YYEEEE. With 2 bases removed from V and 6 bases from J, the gap between germline ends came to 17 bases.

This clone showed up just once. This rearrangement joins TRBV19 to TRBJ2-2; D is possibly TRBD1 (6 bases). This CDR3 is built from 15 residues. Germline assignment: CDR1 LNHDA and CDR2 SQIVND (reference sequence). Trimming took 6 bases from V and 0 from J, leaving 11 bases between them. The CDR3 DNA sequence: TGTGCCAGTAGCTGGGGGCTCCCGAACACCGGGGAGCTGTTTTTT. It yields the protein CASSWGLPNTGELFF. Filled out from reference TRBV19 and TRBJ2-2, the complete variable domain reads DGGITQSPKYLFRKEGQNVTLSCEQNLNHDAMYWYRQDPGQGLRLIYYSQIVNDFQKGDIAEGYSVSREKKESFPLTVTSAQKNPTAFYLCASSWGLPNTGELFFGEGSRLTVL.